Shown below are 13 T cell receptor beta chains from a single sample sequenced in a study of blood T cell repertoires in COVID-19 (dated by TCRdb to 2018 to 2020). The library was prepared using the immunoSEQ multiplex PCR assay. Held by TCRdb, this immuneACCESS table contains in-frame sequences only and omits some clones. Under half of the omission traces to an unresolved V gene where checked; the cause of the rest is unknown. This sample is represented by approximately 170,000 clones; about 85% of them were singletons. The leading ten clones occupy 1% to 1.4% of the sample. Sequencing input: peripheral blood. The receptor source for this set is a man aged 25-45 years with acute or convalescent COVID-19.

The chain joins TRBV10-3 to TRBJ2-7; D uncertain. The CDR3 totals 12 residues. The V gene's germline CDR1 is ENHRY and CDR2 SYGVKD. Trimming left V 4 bases short and J 3 bases short, with 7 bases between. DNA of the CDR3: TGTGCCATCAGTGTATCAGGCTACGAGCAGTACTTC. Amino acids: CAISVSGYEQYF.

This clone came up once. The chain combines TRBV3-1 (or the pseudogene TRBV3-2) with TRBJ2-5, with TRBD2 identical over 11 bases. Germline V gives CDR1 LGHDT, CDR2 YNNKEL (reference sequence). Unmatched junction bases numbered 6, after V lost 1 base and J lost 5 bases. The CDR3 runs 16 residues. CDR3 DNA sequence: TGTGCCAGCAGCCAAGGGATAGCGGGAGGGGCGGAGACCCAGTACTTC. Translated, it gives CASSQGIAGGAETQYF.

The chain combines TRBV12-3 or TRBV12-4 with TRBJ1-1; no clear D. Between the trimmed V and J ends, which lost 4 bases and 4 bases, there was a span of 10 bases. This CDR3 is built from 13 residues. The CDR3 nucleotides are TGTGCCAGCAGTTGGGCAGTGCTCACTGAAGCTTTCTTT. Translating gives CASSWAVLTEAFF.

J is TRBJ1-2 and V is TRBV28, with TRBD1 identical over 7 bases. With 5 bases clipped from V and 8 bases from J, the junction kept 11 bases outside the gene matches. From germline, CDR1 is MDHEN and CDR2 SYDVKM. CDR3 length equals 14 residues. This chain's CDR3 is CASSASTGVKGYTF. The CDR3 coding sequence is TGTGCCAGCAGTGCATCTACAGGGGTTAAGGGCTACACCTTC.

The rearrangement links TRBV10-1 to TRBJ2-1; 8 positions match TRBD1. V shed 6 bases, J shed 9 bases, and the junction held 4 bases outside the gene matches. Germline lookup yields CDR1 WNHNN and CDR2 SYGVQD (reference sequence). The CDR3 covers 12 residues. The DNA for the CDR3 is TGCGCCAGCAGCCGGACAGGGACTGAGCAGTTCTTC. Its translation is CASSRTGTEQFF.

The V and J genes are TRBV11-3 and TRBJ2-3, with D possibly matching TRBD2 (6 bases). The CDR3 covers 15 residues. V lost 5 bases and J 1 base, leaving 13 bases between the germline ends. Germline V gene sequence: CDR1 SGHNT, CDR2 YENEEA. The CDR3 loop is CASSGGPQGTDTQYF. In DNA, the CDR3 is TGTGCCAGCAGCGGAGGGCCCCAGGGCACAGATACGCAGTATTTT.

The chain combines TRBV6-5 with TRBJ1-1; 7 nucleotides match TRBD1. The V and J ends lost 7 bases and 3 bases, in that order; junction bases with no gene match: 5. Germline V gene data show CDR1 as MNHEY and CDR2 as SVGAGI. The CDR3 is made up of 13 amino acids. CDR3 coding DNA: TGTGCCAGCATCGACAGGGTTTACACTGAAGCTTTCTTT. Protein sequence: CASIDRVYTEAFF.

This clone was seen a handful of times. This sequence joins TRBV4-1 and TRBJ2-1; 7 nucleotides align to TRBD1. The CDR3 is 13 residues long. V shed 1 base and J 13 bases; nucleotides not matched to a gene: 7. The V gene's germline CDR1 is MGHRA and CDR2 YSYEKL. CDR3: CASSQGDRDSQFF. Written as DNA, the CDR3 is TGCGCCAGCAGCCAAGGAGACAGGGATTCTCAGTTCTTC.

CDR3 bases: TGTGCCAGCAGCTTACAGGGCCCAGACTCTGGAAACACCATATATTTT. Translated: CASSLQGPDSGNTIYF. The chain has TRBV7-9 and TRBJ1-3, with D tentatively TRBD1 (5 bases). The V gene lost 2 bases and the J gene lost 0 bases, with 11 bases spanning the gap. CDR1 and CDR2 (germline): SEHNR, FQNEAQ (reference sequence). CDR3 size: 16 residues. Together with reference TRBV7-9 and TRBJ1-3, the CDR3 gives the full variable domain: DTGVSQNPRHKITKRGQNVTFRCDPISEHNRLYWYRQTLGQGPEFLTYFQNEAQLEKSRLLSDRFSAERPKGSFSTLEIQRTEQGDSAMYLCASSLQGPDSGNTIYFGEGSWLTVV.

This chain uses TRBV2 with TRBJ2-3; D may be TRBD2 (5 bases). V lost 8 bases and J 2 bases, leaving 11 bases between the germline ends. CDR1 is SNHLY, CDR2 FYNNEI, per germline. There are 13 residues in the CDR3. CDR3 sequence (DNA): TGTGCCAGCGAGGGCCTCTACACAGATACGCAGTATTTT. Protein sequence: CASEGLYTDTQYF.

The rearrangement links TRBV7-9 to TRBJ1-3; D is undetermined. Germline assignment: CDR1 SEHNR and CDR2 FQNEAQ (reference sequence). The CDR3 spans 14 residues. V was shortened by 7 bases and J by 4 bases, with 14 bases between the two germline ends. The CDR3 loop is CASTPEVWGNTIYF. CDR3 nucleotides: TGTGCCAGCACTCCAGAAGTATGGGGAAACACCATATATTTT.

The chain recombines TRBV7-8 with TRBJ2-1; 7 nucleotides align to TRBD2. Germline CDR1 reads SGHVS; CDR2 reads FQNEAQ. V shed 2 bases and J 4 bases; nucleotides not matched to a gene: 5. The CDR3 contains 15 residues. This CDR3 reads CASSLSGAGYNEQFF. CDR3 in DNA: TGTGCCAGCAGCTTATCGGGAGCGGGGTACAATGAGCAGTTCTTC.

J is TRBJ2-3 and V is TRBV19; 7 bases are a match to TRBD2. Trimming took 5 bases from V and 4 from J; bases not matched to a gene: 9. From germline, CDR1 is LNHDA and CDR2 SQIVND (reference sequence). The CDR3 has 15 residues. DNA of the CDR3: TGTGCCAGTAGTTCGAGGACTAGTCTGCCAGATACGCAGTATTTT. Residues: CASSSRTSLPDTQYF.